The 21 T cell receptor beta chains below come from one sample, sequenced in a study of monozygotic twins with inflammatory bowel disease. TCRdb reprocessed the 5' RACE reads, keeping one entry per CDR3 protein, no DNA. In all, the sample yields approximately 200,000 distinct CDR3 sequences. Input material: blood. All receptors come from a human donor with ulcerative colitis or Crohn's disease, or a healthy co-twin of an affected twin (not recorded which).

The J gene is TRBJ2-1, the V gene TRBV11-2; TCRdb returns TRBD1, unconfirmable since there is no DNA. Germline V gene sequence: CDR1 SGHAT, CDR2 FQNNGV. This CDR3 comprises 15 residues. The CDR3 loop is CASSVPGVSYNEQFF. Drawing the rest from reference TRBV11-2 and TRBJ2-1, the complete variable domain is EAGVAQSPRYKIIEKRQSVAFWCNPISGHATLYWYQQILGQGPKLLIQFQNNGVVDDSQLPKDRFSAERLKGVDSTLKIQPAKLEDSAVYLCASSVPGVSYNEQFFGPGTRLTVL.

This sequence joins TRBV7-6 and TRBJ2-2; absent DNA, TCRdb's TRBD1 call cannot be checked. CDR1 is SGHVS and CDR2 is FNYEAQ in the germline V gene. The CDR3 is 15 residues long. Here the CDR3 reads CATPWDRTRPRELFF. The full variable domain, rest sourced from reference TRBV7-6 and TRBJ2-2, is GAGVSQSPRYKVTKRGQDVALRCDPISGHVSLYWYRQALGQGPEFLTYFNYEAQQDKSGLPNDRFSAERPEGSISTLTIQRTEQRDSAMYRCATPWDRTRPRELFFGEGSRLTVL.

The gene calls are TRBV7-2 and TRBJ2-1. Germline CDR1 is SGHTA and CDR2 is FQGNSA. The CDR3 covers 14 residues. The CDR3 loop reads CASSFSGPYNEQFF.

CDR3 amino acids: CASGPGGSNTEAFF. V is TRBV2 and J is TRBJ1-1; the D gene TCRdb calls, TRBD1, cannot be checked with no DNA. The CDR3 totals 14 residues. CDR1 and CDR2 from the germline V gene are SNHLY and FYNNEI.

The CDR3 sequence: CASSFSGSTEAFF. This chain uses TRBV12-3 or TRBV12-4 with TRBJ1-1. The length of the CDR3 is 13 residues.

Here the CDR3 reads CASSLERGDEKLFF. This chain links TRBV5-1 with TRBJ1-4. The CDR3 is 14 amino acids. CDR1 and CDR2 (germline): SGHRS, YFSETQ.

This sequence joins TRBV5-1 and TRBJ1-2; TCRdb reports TRBD1, a call that lacks DNA to check it against. The CDR3 loop spans 17 amino acids. Germline lookup yields CDR1 SGHRS and CDR2 YFSETQ. The chain's CDR3 is CASSLGDQQGILNGYTF.

V and J are TRBV15 and TRBJ1-2. The germline V gene has CDR1 LNHNV and CDR2 YYDKDF (reference sequence). This CDR3 region has 13 residues. The CDR3 protein is CATSRESNYGYTF.

This chain uses TRBV5-1 with TRBJ2-6; the TRBD1 assignment by TCRdb is unverifiable without DNA. CDR1 is SGHRS and CDR2 is YFSETQ in the germline V gene. The CDR3 is 15 amino acids. CDR3 amino acids: CASSPTGTGANVLTF.

This sequence joins TRBV12-3 or TRBV12-4 and TRBJ2-7. The CDR3 runs 14 residues. The CDR3 loop reads CASSRSAYLHEQYF.

The chain uses TRBV12-3 or TRBV12-4 and TRBJ1-1; the TCRdb D gene call, TRBD1, has no DNA to confirm it. The CDR3 length is 15 residues. The CDR3 sequence: CASSSQTGGETEAFF.

J is TRBJ2-1 and V is TRBV27. This CDR3 comprises 14 residues. Germline CDR1 MNHEY, CDR2 SMNVEV (reference sequence). CDR3 loop: CASSLRTGAGEQFF.

The V and J genes are TRBV5-1 and TRBJ2-1; TCRdb proposes TRBD2, but this gene call is untestable without DNA. This CDR3 is built from 15 residues. Germline V gene sequence: CDR1 SGHRS, CDR2 YFSETQ. The CDR3 reads CASSLDGAPYNEQFF. Full variable domain (missing parts from reference TRBV5-1 and TRBJ2-1): KAGVTQTPRYLIKTRGQQVTLSCSPISGHRSVSWYQQTPGQGLQFLFEYFSETQRNKGNFPGRFSGRQFSNSRSEMNVSTLELGDSALYLCASSLDGAPYNEQFFGPGTRLTVL.

The rearrangement joins TRBV19 to TRBJ1-5. The CDR3 spans 13 residues. Germline-derived CDR1 and CDR2 are LNHDA and SQIVND (reference sequence). CDR3 region: CASRGPVNQPQHF.

The gene calls are TRBV2 and TRBJ1-1. Germline-derived CDR1 and CDR2 are SNHLY and FYNNEI. The CDR3 sequence is 12 residues long. The CDR3 reads CASSEAGDEAFF.

This chain connects TRBV7-9 to TRBJ2-7; TCRdb names TRBD1, which stays unverified in the absence of DNA. Germline CDR1 reads SEHNR; CDR2 reads FQNEAQ (reference sequence). The CDR3 extends over 13 amino acids. This CDR3 is CASSPDPAGEQYF. Together with reference TRBV7-9 and TRBJ2-7, the CDR3 gives the full variable domain: DTGVSQNPRHKITKRGQNVTFRCDPISEHNRLYWYRQTLGQGPEFLTYFQNEAQLEKSRLLSDRFSAERPKGSFSTLEIQRTEQGDSAMYLCASSPDPAGEQYFGPGTRLTVT.

This chain connects TRBV6-1 to TRBJ1-1; the D call of TRBD1 rests on TCRdb alone, since no DNA is present to check it. The germline CDR1 and CDR2 sequences are MNHNS and SASEGT. The CDR3 covers 16 residues. CDR3 amino acids: CASRPIQGQGGTEAFF.

The chain employs TRBV20-1 and TRBJ2-6; without DNA, the TCRdb call of TRBD1 cannot be checked. CDR1 DFQATT and CDR2 SNEGSKA come from the germline V gene (reference sequence). The CDR3 loop spans 16 amino acids. The CDR3 loop is CSARIRGLSGANVLTF.

The J gene is TRBJ1-6, the V gene TRBV19. CDR3 length: 15 amino acids. Germline CDR1 LNHDA, CDR2 SQIVND (reference sequence). This chain's CDR3 is CASREGFLLNSPLHF.

V is TRBV7-2 and J is TRBJ1-2; TCRdb gives TRBD1 as the D gene, but with no DNA this cannot be confirmed. The CDR3 is 14 amino acids. Germline lookup yields CDR1 SGHTA and CDR2 FQGNSA. The CDR3 sequence: CASSLEFGTGGSTF.

The chain employs TRBV5-1 and TRBJ1-2; TCRdb returns TRBD1, unconfirmable since there is no DNA. Germline V CDR1 and CDR2: SGHRS, YFSETQ. The CDR3 covers 16 residues. CDR3 amino acids: CASSLWGDKSSYGYTF.